This is a list of T cell receptor beta chains from one sample in a study of Graves' ophthalmopathy and Graves' hyperthyroidism. Each CDR3 protein is one row after TCRdb ran MiXCR on the multiplex PCR reads. The sample carries a few hundred thousand distinct CDR3 sequences, approximately 15% recorded once. What was sequenced was peripheral blood. These receptors came from a woman in her late teens or twenties with stable Graves' hyperthyroidism. CDR3s include the opening cysteine and the closing phenylalanine or tryptophan. The D gene is left open where the match is weak. Clone size is given for some rows only: seen once, a few or many times, or a class if the clone is expanded.

V gene	D gene	clone size	J gene	CDR3 DNA	CDR3 protein
TRBV19	TRBD1	-	TRBJ2-5	TGTGCCAGTAGTAGCCCCCGGACAGGGGGGGTAGAGACCCAGTACTTC	CASSSPRTGGVETQYF
TRBV18	-	few	TRBJ1-1	TGTGCCAGCTCACCGCTACCAGGAATCACTGAAGCTTTCTTT	CASSPLPGITEAFF
TRBV6-1	TRBD1	many	TRBJ1-1	TGTGCCAGCAGTGGACAGGGACGGGAAGCTTTCTTT	CASSGQGREAFF
TRBV4-1	TRBD1	-	TRBJ2-7	TGCGCCATCAGCCCAGGACAGGGGGGGAACTACGAGCAGTACTTC	CAISPGQGGNYEQYF
TRBV6-2/TRBV6-3	-	many	TRBJ2-7	TGTGCCAGCAGTTCCTCAGGATTTGTAGGTTGGTACGAGCAGTACTTC	CASSSSGFVGWYEQYF
TRBV2	-	many	TRBJ2-7	TGTGCCAGCAGTGAAGACAGTGTGCCCTACGAGCAGTACTTC	CASSEDSVPYEQYF
TRBV10-1	-	many	TRBJ2-7	TGCGCCAGCAGTGACGGGCCAGGGGTGTCCTACGAGCAGTACTTC	CASSDGPGVSYEQYF
TRBV12-3/TRBV12-4	TRBD1	many	TRBJ2-7	TGTGCCAGCAGTCCGGGGGACAGGGGTGGATGGGAGCAGTACTTC	CASSPGDRGGWEQYF
TRBV7-2	-	many	TRBJ1-2	TGTGCCAGCAGCTTACGGCAGCGAGAGGGCTATGGCTACACCTTC	CASSLRQREGYGYTF
TRBV6-2/TRBV6-3	TRBD2	-	TRBJ2-7	TGTGCCAGCAGTTATCCGACTAGCGGGGGGCAGAGCTCCTACGAGCAGTACTTC	CASSYPTSGGQSSYEQYF
TRBV6-1	-	many	TRBJ2-5	TGTGCCAGCAGTGAAAGCCCCGGGGGCCAAGAGACCCAGTACTTC	CASSESPGGQETQYF
TRBV24-1	-	many	TRBJ2-7	TGTGCCACCAGTGATCCCGAGAGTGGATCCTACGAGCAGTACTTC	CATSDPESGSYEQYF
TRBV19	-	many	TRBJ1-2	TGTGCCAGTAGCCGGACAGTCGACTATGGCTACACCTTC	CASSRTVDYGYTF
TRBV19	-	-	TRBJ1-1	TGTGCCAGCCTACAGTGGGACACTGAAGCTTTCTTT	CASLQWDTEAFF
TRBV5-1	-	-	TRBJ1-1	TGCGCCAGCAGCCCGGATATTACGAACACTGAAGCTTTCTTT	CASSPDITNTEAFF
TRBV3-1	-	-	TRBJ2-5	TGTGCCAGCAGCCAAGAGAGCGTGGGGAGCGCCCAGTACTTC	CASSQESVGSAQYF
TRBV12-3/TRBV12-4	-	many	TRBJ1-6	TGTGCCAGCAGTTTGGGGGGAACTAATTCACCCCTCCACTTT	CASSLGGTNSPLHF
TRBV6-5	-	-	TRBJ2-7	TGTGCCAGCAGTTACTCGGGAAGGCTTAGGGGAGGCTACGAGCAGTACTTC	CASSYSGRLRGGYEQYF
TRBV6-5	-	many	TRBJ2-7	TGTGCCAGCAGTCCCCCGGGACACCCGGTCTACGAGCAGTACTTC	CASSPPGHPVYEQYF
TRBV5-1	TRBD1	-	TRBJ1-2	TGCGCCAGCAGACCGGGACAGGGTCAAGGCTACACCTTC	CASRPGQGQGYTF
TRBV6-5	-	-	TRBJ2-5	TGTGCCAGCAGTTCCCCGCTAGTCCAAGAGACCCAGTACTTC	CASSSPLVQETQYF
TRBV20-1	TRBD1	many	TRBJ1-2	TGCAGTGCTATGTTTTCAGGGGGCCTTGGCTACACCTTC	CSAMFSGGLGYTF
TRBV2	-	many	TRBJ1-2	TGTGCCAGCGGCAGGGGAGAAGGGAATGGCTACACCTTC	CASGRGEGNGYTF
TRBV5-1	-	-	TRBJ2-7	TGCGCCAGCAGCTTATCGGGATACTCCTACGATCAGTACTTC	CASSLSGYSYDQYF
TRBV7-3	-	many	TRBJ2-7	TGTGCCAGCAGCTTAACGGGGGGCCGGGGGCCAAACGAGCAGTACTTC	CASSLTGGRGPNEQYF
TRBV5-1	-	-	TRBJ2-5	TGCGCCAGCAGCTTGGGCGAGTACCAAGAGACCCAGTACTTC	CASSLGEYQETQYF
TRBV5-8	-	-	TRBJ1-1	TGTGCCAGCAGCTTGGCCGTACGAGGCCACACTGAAGCTTTCTTT	CASSLAVRGHTEAFF
TRBV6-5	-	many	TRBJ1-2	TGTGCCAGCAGTAGAGGGGTTTGGGATGGCTACACCTTC	CASSRGVWDGYTF